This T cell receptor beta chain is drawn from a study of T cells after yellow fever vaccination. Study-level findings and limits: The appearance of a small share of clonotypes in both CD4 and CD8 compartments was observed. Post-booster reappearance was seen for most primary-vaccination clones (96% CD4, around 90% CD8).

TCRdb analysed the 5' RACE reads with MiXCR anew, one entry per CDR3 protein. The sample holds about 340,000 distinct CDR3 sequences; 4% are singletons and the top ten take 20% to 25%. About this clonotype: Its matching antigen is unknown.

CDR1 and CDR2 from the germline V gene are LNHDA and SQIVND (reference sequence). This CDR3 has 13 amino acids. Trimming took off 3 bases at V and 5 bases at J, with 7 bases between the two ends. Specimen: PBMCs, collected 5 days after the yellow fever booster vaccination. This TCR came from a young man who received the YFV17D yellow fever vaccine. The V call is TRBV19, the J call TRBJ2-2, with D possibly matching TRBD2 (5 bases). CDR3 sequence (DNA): TGTGCCAGTAGTATTTGGGAGACCGGGGAGCTGTTTTTT. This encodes CASSIWETGELFF.